The 20 T cell receptor beta chains presented below share a single source sample, sequenced in a study of blood T cell repertoires in COVID-19. Data came from immunoSEQ multiplex PCR; TCRdb stores just in-frame clones and leaves some out. The data show around 340,000 clones, with roughly 90% seen just once and roughly 7.1% held by the top ten. The specimen was peripheral blood. All receptors derive from an older woman with COVID-19, enrolled during active disease.

The chain couples TRBV27 to TRBJ2-7, with 11 bases lining up with TRBD1. V lost 5 bases, J lost 4 bases, and 7 bases stayed unmatched. The CDR3 sequence is 15 residues long. In germline, CDR1 is MNHEY, CDR2 SMNVEV (reference sequence). CDR3 protein: CASSVSGTGGYEQYF. CDR3 DNA sequence: TGTGCCAGCAGTGTCTCCGGGACAGGGGGTTACGAGCAGTACTTC.

The table lists this clone with a few counts. This chain connects TRBV6-5 to TRBJ1-2, with TRBD1 as a possible D gene (6 bases). CDR3 size: 13 residues. CDR1 and CDR2 (germline): MNHEY, SVGAGI. The V end was cut by 4 bases, the J end by 13 bases, with 19 bases between. CDR3 sequence reads: CASSFRDRRLFTF. The CDR3 DNA is TGTGCCAGCAGTTTCCGAGACAGGAGGCTTTTCACCTTC.

The chain employs TRBV3-1 (or the pseudogene TRBV3-2) and TRBJ1-1; D ambiguous. Trimming left V 4 bases short and J 5 bases short, with 11 bases between. CDR3 length equals 13 residues. CDR1 and CDR2 from the germline V gene are LGHDT and YNNKEL (reference sequence). CDR3 amino acids: CASSPSRGTEAFF. CDR3 DNA sequence: TGTGCCAGCAGCCCAAGTCGAGGGACTGAAGCTTTCTTT.

The table lists this clone with a count of one. V usage is TRBV4-1 and J usage is TRBJ2-2; 15 bases map to TRBD2. Germline assignment: CDR1 MGHRA and CDR2 YSYEKL. Unmatched junction bases numbered 2, after V lost 5 bases and J lost 7 bases. The CDR3 totals 15 residues. CDR3 nucleotide sequence: TGCGCCAGCAGCAAGGGACTAGCGGGGGGCGGGGAGCTGTTTTTT. This encodes CASSKGLAGGGELFF.

CDR3 protein: CASIWQGKSSYEQYF. In DNA form, the CDR3 reads TGTGCCAGCATCTGGCAGGGCAAATCCTCCTACGAGCAGTACTTC. The chain has TRBV27 and TRBJ2-7; a possible D gene is TRBD1 (5 bases). The CDR3 is 15 residues long. V was pared by 7 bases and J by 0 bases, with 16 bases between. In germline, CDR1 is MNHEY, CDR2 SMNVEV (reference sequence).

The chain has TRBV7-7 and TRBJ2-5; D possibly corresponds to TRBD1 (5 bases). The germline gives CDR1 SSHAT, CDR2 FNYEAQ (reference sequence). Between the trimmed V and J ends, which lost 1 base and 5 bases, there was a span of 17 bases. The CDR3 consists of 16 residues. CDR3: CASSLDRMGRAETQYF. CDR3 nucleotide sequence: TGTGCCAGCAGCTTAGATAGGATGGGCAGGGCTGAGACCCAGTACTTC.

The gene calls are TRBV7-2 and TRBJ1-1; D may be TRBD1 (5 bases). Deletions cut 1 base from V and 4 bases from J, with 10 bases between. CDR1 and CDR2 (germline): SGHTA, FQGNSA. CDR3 size: 14 residues. The CDR3 coding sequence is TGTGCCAGCAGCTTAGAAAGGAGGGGCACTGAAGCTTTCTTT. It encodes CASSLERRGTEAFF. The full variable domain, its missing parts supplied by reference TRBV7-2 and TRBJ1-1, is GAGVSQSPSNKVTEKGKDVELRCDPISGHTALYWYRQSLGQGLEFLIYFQGNSAPDKSGLPSDRFSAERTGGSVSTLTIQRTQQEDSAVYLCASSLERRGTEAFFGQGTRLTVV.

This chain connects TRBV4-1 to TRBJ2-5; 8 bases line up with TRBD2. J lost 5 bases, V lost 3 bases, and 11 bases had no gene match. The CDR3 consists of 16 residues. Germline values: CDR1 MGHRA, CDR2 YSYEKL. CDR3 nucleotides: TGCGCCAGCAGCCAGGCCTGGCGGGGGGCTCCGGAGACCCAGTACTTC. Translated, it gives CASSQAWRGAPETQYF.

This clone is a singleton in its sample. The chain couples TRBV29-1 to TRBJ1-2; D is perhaps TRBD1 (6 bases). Germline values: CDR1 SQVTM, CDR2 ANQGSEA. The CDR3 consists of 14 residues. With 7 bases removed from V and 5 bases from J, the gap between germline ends came to 20 bases. Here the CDR3 reads CSAQMGGAHYGYTF. CDR3 DNA: TGCAGCGCCCAAATGGGGGGGGCACATTATGGCTACACCTTC.

The chain links TRBV18 to TRBJ2-1; D ambiguous. The CDR3 length is 15 residues. Per the germline V gene, CDR1 is KGHSH and CDR2 is LQKENI. Deletions cut 3 bases from V and 6 bases from J, with 15 bases between. In DNA form, the CDR3 reads TGTGCCAGCTCACCGCCGGGTCTGGGTTTCAATGAGCAGTTCTTC. It encodes CASSPPGLGFNEQFF.

This clone came up a few times. The J gene is TRBJ1-1, the V gene TRBV19; the match to TRBD1 covers 7 bases. Unmatched junction bases numbered 8, after V lost 8 bases and J lost 5 bases. From germline, CDR1 is LNHDA and CDR2 SQIVND (reference sequence). The CDR3 spans 13 residues. This chain's CDR3 is CASQGVVRTEAFF. The CDR3 coding sequence is TGTGCCAGTCAGGGGGTCGTGCGGACTGAAGCTTTCTTT.

The chain has TRBV6-5 and TRBJ1-1; 7 nucleotides align to TRBD1. The V gene end was trimmed by 2 bases and the J gene end by 8 bases; junction bases not matched to a gene: 5. Per germline, CDR1 MNHEY and CDR2 SVGAGI. This CDR3 comprises 13 residues. The CDR3 nucleotides are TGTGCCAGCAGTTACCCTGGGACAGAAGAAGCTTTCTTT. This encodes CASSYPGTEEAFF.

This clone showed up just a few times. The CDR3 DNA is TGTGCCAGCAGTTTGGCGGCCGGCGAGCAGTACTTC. Translation: CASSLAAGEQYF. This chain connects TRBV6-5 to TRBJ2-7; D is unclear. V dropped 4 bases and J dropped 6 bases, with 10 bases sitting between them. Germline loops: CDR1 MNHEY, CDR2 SVGAGI. The CDR3 runs 12 residues.

This clone came up once. The J gene is TRBJ2-3, the V gene TRBV3-1 (or the pseudogene TRBV3-2); D possibly corresponds to TRBD2 (6 bases). CDR1 and CDR2 (germline): LGHDT, YNNKEL (reference sequence). Trimming took off 0 bases at V and 2 bases at J, with 18 bases between the two ends. This CDR3 has 18 residues. CDR3 nucleotides: TGTGCCAGCAGCCAAGAAACTGGCCTAGCGTACTACACAGATACGCAGTATTTT. Translating gives CASSQETGLAYYTDTQYF.

This clone was found a few times. The chain couples TRBV11-3 to TRBJ1-1; D is uncertain. Trimming left V 1 base short and J 0 bases short, with 9 bases between. The CDR3 loop spans 15 amino acids. Germline loops: CDR1 SGHNT, CDR2 YENEEA. The CDR3 spells CASSLAGLLNTEAFF. The CDR3 DNA follows: TGTGCCAGCAGCTTAGCTGGGCTTCTGAACACTGAAGCTTTCTTT.

The CDR3: CASSSHGQGVGEAFF. DNA of the CDR3: TGTGCCAGCAGTTCTCATGGACAGGGGGTCGGTGAAGCTTTCTTT. The gene calls are TRBV28 and TRBJ1-1; TRBD1 matches 10 bases. Per germline, CDR1 MDHEN and CDR2 SYDVKM. After removal of 4 bases from V and 7 bases from J, the junction contained 9 bases not matched to a gene. The CDR3 spans 15 residues.

V gene TRBV11-2 combines with J gene TRBJ2-3; D remains ambiguous. Trimming cost V 1 base and J 0 bases, with 8 bases left between them. The CDR3 length is 15 residues. From germline, CDR1 is SGHAT and CDR2 FQNNGV. The CDR3 spells CASSLVARSTDTQYF. In nucleotides, the CDR3 is TGTGCCAGCAGCTTAGTAGCTAGGAGCACAGATACGCAGTATTTT.

The chain is built from TRBV29-1 and TRBJ1-4, with D possibly TRBD1 on 5 matching bases. The CDR3 is 13 amino acids. V shed 3 bases and J shed 8 bases, with 13 bases lying between them. Germline V gene sequence: CDR1 SQVTM, CDR2 ANQGSEA. CDR3 DNA sequence: TGCAGCGTTGATTTCGGCGGGGGGGAAAAACTGTTTTTT. It specifies CSVDFGGGEKLFF.

This sequence joins TRBV18 and TRBJ1-1, with a tentative D call TRBD1 (5 bases). Looked up from germline, CDR1 is KGHSH and CDR2 is LQKENI. The ends were cut back, 2 bases at V and 8 bases at J, with 12 bases in the middle. The CDR3 has 13 residues. CDR3 protein: CASSPKGPTEAFF. CDR3 nucleotide sequence: TGTGCCAGCTCACCAAAGGGGCCGACGGAAGCTTTCTTT.

This chain joins TRBV19 and TRBJ1-5; D is perhaps TRBD1 (6 bases). Trimming stripped 6 bases from V and 1 base from J, with 13 bases between. The CDR3 spans 15 residues. Per the germline V gene, CDR1 is LNHDA and CDR2 is SQIVND (reference sequence). CDR3 nucleotides: TGTGCCAGTAGCCAGGGGAGGGCAAGCAATCAGCCCCAGCATTTT. Translation: CASSQGRASNQPQHF.